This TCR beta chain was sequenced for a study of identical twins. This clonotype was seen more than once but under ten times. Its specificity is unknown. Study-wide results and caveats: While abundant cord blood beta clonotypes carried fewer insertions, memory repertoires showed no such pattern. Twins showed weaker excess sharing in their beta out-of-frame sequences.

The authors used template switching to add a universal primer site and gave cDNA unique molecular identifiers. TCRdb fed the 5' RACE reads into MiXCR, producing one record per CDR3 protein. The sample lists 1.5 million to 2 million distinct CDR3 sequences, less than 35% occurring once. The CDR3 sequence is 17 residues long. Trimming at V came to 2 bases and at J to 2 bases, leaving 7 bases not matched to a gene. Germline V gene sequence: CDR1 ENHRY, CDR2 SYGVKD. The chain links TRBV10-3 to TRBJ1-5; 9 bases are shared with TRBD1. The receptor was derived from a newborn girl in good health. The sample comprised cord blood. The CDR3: CAISEPRTGEGNQPQHF. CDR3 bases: TGTGCCATCAGTGAGCCGAGGACAGGGGAGGGCAATCAGCCCCAGCATTTT.